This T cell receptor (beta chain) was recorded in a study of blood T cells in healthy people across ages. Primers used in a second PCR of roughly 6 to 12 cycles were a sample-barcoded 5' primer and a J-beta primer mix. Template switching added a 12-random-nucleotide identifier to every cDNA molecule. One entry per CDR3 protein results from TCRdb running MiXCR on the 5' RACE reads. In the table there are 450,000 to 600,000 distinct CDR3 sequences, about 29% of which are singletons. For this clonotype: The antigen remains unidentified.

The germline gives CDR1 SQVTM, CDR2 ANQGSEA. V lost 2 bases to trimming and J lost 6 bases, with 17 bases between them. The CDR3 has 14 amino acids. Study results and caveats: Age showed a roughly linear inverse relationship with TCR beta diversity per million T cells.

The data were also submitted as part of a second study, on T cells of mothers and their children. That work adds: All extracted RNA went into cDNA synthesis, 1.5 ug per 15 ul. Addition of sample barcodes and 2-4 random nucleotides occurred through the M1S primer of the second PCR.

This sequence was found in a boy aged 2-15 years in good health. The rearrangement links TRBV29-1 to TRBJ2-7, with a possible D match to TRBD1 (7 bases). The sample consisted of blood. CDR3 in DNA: TGCAGCGTTGAATCGGGGCGGGGACAGTTCGAGCAGTACTTC. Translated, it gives CSVESGRGQFEQYF.